What follows are 27 T cell receptor beta chains derived from one specimen sequenced in a study of T-cell memory formation after mild COVID-19. TCRdb re-derived calls from the 5' RACE reads in MiXCR, one entry per CDR3 protein. This table holds about 290,000 distinct CDR3 sequences, 15% to 20% found once. The specimen sequenced was PBMCs or a T cell subset sorted from them (not recorded which). These receptors came from a man aged 18 to 30 who had mild COVID-19 (a few samples of this study predate the infection). Cell type and time point are not known.

CDR3 residues: CASSTFGGRVTDTQYF. Written as DNA, the CDR3 is TGTGCCAGTAGCACCTTCGGAGGGAGGGTGACAGATACGCAGTATTTT. V and J are TRBV19 and TRBJ2-3; 7 positions agree with TRBD2. V dropped 6 bases and J dropped 3; count of bases not matched to a gene: 12. This CDR3 spans 16 amino acids. Germline lookup yields CDR1 LNHDA and CDR2 SQIVND (reference sequence).

The chain uses TRBV5-1 and TRBJ1-1; D is uncertain. The V end was cut by 4 bases, the J end by 0 bases, with 7 bases between. Germline V lookup: CDR1 SGHRS, CDR2 YFSETQ. This CDR3 has 13 residues. The CDR3 loop is CASSAGLNTEAFF. Written as DNA, the CDR3 is TGCGCCAGCAGCGCCGGACTGAACACTGAAGCTTTCTTT.

In this sample, this clonotype turned up a few times. The rearrangement joins TRBV11-3 to TRBJ2-1; 7 bases agree with TRBD1. V trimming: 4 bases; J trimming: 6 bases; junction bases outside the gene matches: 3. The CDR3 is 13 amino acids. From germline, CDR1 is SGHNT and CDR2 YENEEA. DNA for the CDR3: TGTGCCAGCAGCTCAGGGACAGCCAATGAGCAGTTCTTC. This sequence encodes CASSSGTANEQFF. The full variable domain, in which reference TRBV11-3 and TRBJ2-1 provide the parts outside the CDR3, is EAGVVQSPRYKIIEKKQPVAFWCNPISGHNTLYWYLQNLGQGPELLIRYENEEAVDDSQLPKDRFSAERLKGVDSTLKIQPAELGDSAVYLCASSSGTANEQFFGPGTRLTVL.

The rearrangement links TRBV4-1 to TRBJ2-5; tentatively, D is TRBD1 (6 bases). CDR3 size: 12 residues. Trimming removed 3 bases at V and 5 bases at J, with 7 bases between. Germline V CDR1 and CDR2: MGHRA, YSYEKL. The CDR3 bases are TGCGCCAGCAGCCACACAGGGGAGACCCAGTACTTC. Amino acid sequence: CASSHTGETQYF.

This clonotype was seen a few times. The chain combines TRBV7-6 with TRBJ2-7, with D maybe TRBD2 (6 bases). Trimming removed 5 bases from V and 4 bases from J, with 9 bases in between. Per the germline V gene, CDR1 is SGHVS and CDR2 is FNYEAQ. CDR3 length equals 12 residues. CDR3 bases: TGTGCCAGCAGCGCCGGAGGGTACGAGCAGTACGTC. Protein sequence: CASSAGGYEQYV.

The V and J genes are TRBV6-1 and TRBJ1-1; D is ambiguous. CDR3 length: 11 residues. The V end was cut by 8 bases, the J end by 11 bases, with 15 bases between. Germline V gene data show CDR1 as MNHNS and CDR2 as SASEGT. The CDR3 region is CASDENERAFF. Here the CDR3 DNA reads TGTGCCAGCGACGAAAATGAGCGCGCTTTCTTT.

The V call is TRBV5-1, the J call TRBJ2-3; D not resolved. CDR1 and CDR2 from the germline V gene are SGHRS and YFSETQ. V lost 4 bases and J lost 2, with 11 bases in between. There are 14 residues in the CDR3. Written as DNA, the CDR3 is TGCGCCAGCAGCCCTCCGGAATCCACAGATACGCAGTATTTT. As protein: CASSPPESTDTQYF.

This clonotype was found a few times. The chain recombines TRBV11-2 with TRBJ2-7; possible D gene TRBD1, 6 bases. V was pared by 1 base and J by 2 bases, with 12 bases between. Germline values: CDR1 SGHAT, CDR2 FQNNGV. The CDR3 loop spans 15 amino acids. The CDR3 DNA follows: TGTGCCAGCAGCTTAGGACAGGATTCGACCTACGAGCAGTACTTC. Encoded protein: CASSLGQDSTYEQYF.

The genes are TRBV13 and TRBJ1-1; D is unresolved. The CDR3 is 12 residues long. CDR1 and CDR2 (germline): PRHDT, FYEKMQ (reference sequence). Trimming cost V 4 bases and J 5 bases, with 8 bases left between them. CDR3 coding DNA: TGTGCCAGCAGCTGGAGGGTTACTGAAGCTTTCTTT. Translation gives CASSWRVTEAFF.

There are a few counts of this clonotype. The V and J genes are TRBV6-1 and TRBJ1-4; the D is unclear. Trimming took off 9 bases at V and 0 bases at J, with 14 bases between the two ends. Germline assignment: CDR1 MNHNS and CDR2 SASEGT. CDR3 length equals 15 residues. The CDR3 DNA sequence: TGTGCCAGTGAAAGATGGGCAGCAACTAATGAAAAACTGTTTTTT. Translation: CASERWAATNEKLFF.

The chain employs TRBV5-1 and TRBJ1-2; 11 nucleotides line up with TRBD1. Germline assignment: CDR1 SGHRS and CDR2 YFSETQ. CDR3 length: 13 amino acids. With 4 bases clipped from V and 7 bases from J, the junction kept 3 bases outside the gene matches. The CDR3 region has the DNA TGCGCCAGCAGCCCGGACAGGGGGCCTGGCTACACCTTC. It yields the protein CASSPDRGPGYTF.

The CDR3 sequence is CASSWRRQGAGDTQYF. CDR3 sequence (DNA): TGCGCCAGCAGCTGGCGCCGGCAGGGGGCCGGAGATACGCAGTATTTT. J is TRBJ2-3 and V is TRBV5-1, with TRBD1 identical over 8 bases. After removal of 3 bases from V and 5 bases from J, the junction contained 11 bases not matched to a gene. CDR1 is SGHRS, CDR2 YFSETQ, per germline. The CDR3 loop spans 16 amino acids. Supplemented by reference TRBV5-1 and TRBJ2-3, the full variable domain reads KAGVTQTPRYLIKTRGQQVTLSCSPISGHRSVSWYQQTPGQGLQFLFEYFSETQRNKGNFPGRFSGRQFSNSRSEMNVSTLELGDSALYLCASSWRRQGAGDTQYFGPGTRLTVL.

This chain uses TRBV12-3 or TRBV12-4 with TRBJ2-1; 9 bases line up with TRBD2. CDR3 size: 17 residues. Trimming removed 5 bases from V and 7 bases from J; junction bases left unmatched: 15. DNA of the CDR3: TGTGCCAGCAGTCCAGAGTCCCCTAGCGGGATAGGGAATGAGCAGTTCTTC. Amino acid sequence: CASSPESPSGIGNEQFF.

This clonotype was seen repeatedly, ten times or more. This chain uses TRBV29-1 with TRBJ2-5; TRBD1 might be the D (8 bases). Trimming cost V 7 bases and J 5 bases, with 20 bases left between them. This CDR3 is built from 14 residues. Germline values: CDR1 SQVTM, CDR2 ANQGSEA. The CDR3 spells CSATGGQGWETQYF. CDR3 nucleotides: TGCAGCGCCACGGGAGGACAGGGATGGGAGACCCAGTACTTC.

As for this clonotype: One end of the junction varies from germline; a read error may be responsible. The V call is TRBV29-1, the J call TRBJ2-7, with D perhaps TRBD1 (5 bases). The germline gives CDR1 SQVTM, CDR2 ANQGSEA. This CDR3 has 14 amino acids. The CDR3, as DNA: TGCAGCGATGAAGCAGGGTATGGAACCTACGAGCAGTACTTC. Protein product: CSDEAGYGTYEQYF.

This clonotype was observed a few times. The chain employs TRBV28 and TRBJ1-1; tentative D call: TRBD1 (6 bases). Germline CDR1 is MDHEN and CDR2 is SYDVKM. This CDR3 is built from 16 residues. With 1 base removed from V and 3 bases from J, the gap between germline ends came to 15 bases. The DNA of the CDR3 is TGTGCCAGCAGTTTATTAACAGGAGCAGGGGACACTGAAGCTTTCTTT. It encodes CASSLLTGAGDTEAFF.

The chain has TRBV29-1 and TRBJ2-5; possible D gene TRBD2, 6 bases. Germline values: CDR1 SQVTM, CDR2 ANQGSEA. Trimming shortened V by 2 bases and J by 5 bases, and 12 bases separated the two germline ends. The CDR3 is made up of 13 amino acids. The CDR3: CSVEITSSETQYF. The CDR3 DNA follows: TGCAGCGTTGAAATCACTAGCTCCGAGACCCAGTACTTC.

The V call is TRBV10-3, the J call TRBJ2-1, with a weak D call TRBD2 (5 bases). V lost 5 bases to trimming and J lost 4 bases, with 18 bases between them. The CDR3 is 16 residues long. Per the germline V gene, CDR1 is ENHRY and CDR2 is SYGVKD. The CDR3 sequence is CAISSSLAPPYNEQFF. The CDR3 bases are TGTGCCATCAGTTCGTCCCTAGCCCCACCATACAATGAGCAGTTCTTC.

This clonotype showed up just a few times. The CDR3 protein is CASSLVGKWYGYTF. CDR3 DNA: TGTGCCAGCAGCTTAGTAGGGAAGTGGTATGGCTACACCTTC. The gene calls are TRBV7-9 and TRBJ1-2, with D unresolved. The CDR3 is 14 residues long. Germline V gives CDR1 SEHNR, CDR2 FQNEAQ (reference sequence). The V end was cut by 1 base, the J end by 5 bases, with 11 bases between.

J is TRBJ2-7 and V is TRBV6-5; D is unclear. The CDR3 sequence is 17 residues long. Germline CDR1 reads MNHEY; CDR2 reads SVGAGI. V lost 4 bases and J lost 4, with 23 bases in between. The CDR3 loop reads CASSFVKAGKNSYEQYV. CDR3 in DNA: TGTGCCAGCAGTTTTGTTAAGGCCGGTAAGAATTCTTACGAGCAGTACGTC.

The chain links TRBV3-1 to TRBJ1-4; 7 bases line up with TRBD1. CDR1 is LGHDT, CDR2 YNNKEL, per germline (reference sequence). This CDR3 contains 15 residues. V dropped 2 bases and J dropped 5; count of bases not matched to a gene: 5. The CDR3 nucleotides read TGTGCCAGCAGCCAAACCGGGACAGTGAATGAAAAACTGTTTTTT. Translation: CASSQTGTVNEKLFF.

The chain carries TRBV2 and TRBJ2-2; 8 positions agree with TRBD1. The V gene end was trimmed by 5 bases and the J gene end by 7 bases; junction bases not matched to a gene: 12. CDR1 is SNHLY, CDR2 FYNNEI, per germline. The CDR3 is made up of 16 amino acids. The CDR3 spells CASSRTGPLEGGELFF. DNA of the CDR3: TGTGCCAGCAGTCGGACAGGGCCGCTTGAGGGCGGGGAGCTGTTTTTT.

This clonotype was observed a handful of times. V and J are TRBV21-1 and TRBJ1-2; the table assigns TRBD1, which was not confirmed against the DNA. TRBV21-1 represents a pseudogene. CDR3 size: 12 residues. CDR3 bases: TGTGCCAGCTCGGACAGGGCAGGTGGCTACACCTTC. Translating gives CASSDRAGGYTF.

This clonotype turned up a few times. The V gene is TRBV5-6, the J gene TRBJ2-7; unclear D gene. The V gene lost 1 base and the J gene lost 2 bases, with 13 bases spanning the gap. CDR1 and CDR2 (germline): SGHDT, YYEEEE. The CDR3 totals 15 residues. The CDR3 loop reads CASSLTIGHTYEQYF. CDR3 DNA sequence: TGTGCCAGCAGCTTGACTATCGGGCACACCTACGAGCAGTACTTC. Drawing the rest from reference TRBV5-6 and TRBJ2-7, the complete variable domain is DAGVTQSPTHLIKTRGQQVTLRCSPKSGHDTVSWYQQALGQGPQFIFQYYEEEERQRGNFPDRFSGHQFPNYSSELNVNALLLGDSALYLCASSLTIGHTYEQYFGPGTRLTVT.

This clonotype was counted between two and nine times. V usage is TRBV6-2 or TRBV6-3 and J usage is TRBJ1-5, with unresolved D. The CDR3 extends over 15 amino acids. Germline V CDR1 and CDR2: MNHEY, SVGEGT. V shed 7 bases and J shed 5 bases, with 18 bases lying between them. As DNA, the CDR3 is TGTGCCAGCAAGATATCCCGACGGGGAGATCAGCCCCAGCATTTT. It translates to CASKISRRGDQPQHF.

This clonotype was picked up a small number of times. The V gene is TRBV14, the J gene TRBJ2-1; 14 positions agree with TRBD2. Trimming at V came to 0 bases and at J to 8 bases, leaving 12 bases not matched to a gene. This CDR3 is 19 amino acids long. Germline loops: CDR1 SGHDN, CDR2 FVKESK. CDR3 in amino acids: CASSQEGGTSGGPLHEQFF. DNA for the CDR3: TGTGCCAGCAGCCAAGAGGGTGGGACTAGCGGGGGACCTCTGCATGAGCAGTTCTTC.

This clonotype was found many times. The rearrangement joins TRBV11-2 to TRBJ2-1, with a weak D call TRBD2 (5 bases). V lost 0 bases and J lost 2, with 8 bases in between. There are 15 residues in the CDR3. The germline gives CDR1 SGHAT, CDR2 FQNNGV. CDR3 in amino acids: CASSLDRGAYNEQFF. Written as DNA, the CDR3 is TGTGCCAGCAGCTTAGATCGGGGAGCCTACAATGAGCAGTTCTTC.